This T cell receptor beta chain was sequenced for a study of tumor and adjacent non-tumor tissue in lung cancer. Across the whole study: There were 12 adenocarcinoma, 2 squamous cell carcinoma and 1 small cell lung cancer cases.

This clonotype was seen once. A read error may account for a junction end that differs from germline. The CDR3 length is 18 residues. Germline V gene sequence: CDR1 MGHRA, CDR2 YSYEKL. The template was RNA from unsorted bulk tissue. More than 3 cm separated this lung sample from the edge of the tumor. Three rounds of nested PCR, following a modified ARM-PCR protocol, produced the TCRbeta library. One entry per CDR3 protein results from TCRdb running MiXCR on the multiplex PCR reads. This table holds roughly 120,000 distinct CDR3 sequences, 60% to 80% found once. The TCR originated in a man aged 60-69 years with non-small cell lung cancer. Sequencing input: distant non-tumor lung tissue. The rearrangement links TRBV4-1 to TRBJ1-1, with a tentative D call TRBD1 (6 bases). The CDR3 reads CASSQAVTPGDLKTEAFF. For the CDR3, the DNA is TGCGCCAGCAGCCAAGCAGTAACACCAGGGGACCTGAAGACTGAAGCTTTCTTT.